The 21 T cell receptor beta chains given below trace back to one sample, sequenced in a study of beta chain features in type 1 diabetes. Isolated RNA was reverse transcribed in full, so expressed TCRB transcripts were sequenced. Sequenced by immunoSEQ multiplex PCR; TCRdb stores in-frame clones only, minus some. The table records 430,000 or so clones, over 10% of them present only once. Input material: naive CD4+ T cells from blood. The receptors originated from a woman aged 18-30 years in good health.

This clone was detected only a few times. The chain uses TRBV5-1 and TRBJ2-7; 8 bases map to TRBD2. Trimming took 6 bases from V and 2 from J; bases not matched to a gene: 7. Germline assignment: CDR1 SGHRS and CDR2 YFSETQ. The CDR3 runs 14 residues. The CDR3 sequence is CASKRGLGPYEQYV. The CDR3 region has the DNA TGCGCCAGCAAGAGGGGACTAGGACCCTACGAGCAGTACGTC.

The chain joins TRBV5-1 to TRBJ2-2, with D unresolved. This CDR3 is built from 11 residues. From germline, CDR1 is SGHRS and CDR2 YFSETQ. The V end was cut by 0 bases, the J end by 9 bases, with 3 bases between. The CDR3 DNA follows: TGCGCCAGCAGCTTGGACAGGGAGCTGTTTTTT. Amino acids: CASSLDRELFF.

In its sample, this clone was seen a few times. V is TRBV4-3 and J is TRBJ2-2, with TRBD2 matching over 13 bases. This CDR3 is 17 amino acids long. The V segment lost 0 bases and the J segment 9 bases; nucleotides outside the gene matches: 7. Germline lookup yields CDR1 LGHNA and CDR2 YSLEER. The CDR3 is CASSQDLTSGGIRELFF. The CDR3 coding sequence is TGCGCCAGCAGCCAAGATCTGACTAGCGGGGGGATCCGGGAGCTGTTTTTT.

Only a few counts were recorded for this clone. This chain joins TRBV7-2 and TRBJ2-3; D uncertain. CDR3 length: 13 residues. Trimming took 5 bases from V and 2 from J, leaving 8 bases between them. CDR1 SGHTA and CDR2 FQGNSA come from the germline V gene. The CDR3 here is CASSNGFTDTQYF. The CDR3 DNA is TGTGCCAGCAGCAATGGGTTCACAGATACGCAGTATTTT.

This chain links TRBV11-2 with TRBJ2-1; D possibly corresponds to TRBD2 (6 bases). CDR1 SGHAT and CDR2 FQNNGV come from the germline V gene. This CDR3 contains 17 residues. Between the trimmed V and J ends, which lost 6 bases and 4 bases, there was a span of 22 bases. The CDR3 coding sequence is TGTGCCAGCAGGCGCCCTGGGAGGCGGGATTGGTACAATGAGCAGTTCTTC. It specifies CASRRPGRRDWYNEQFF.

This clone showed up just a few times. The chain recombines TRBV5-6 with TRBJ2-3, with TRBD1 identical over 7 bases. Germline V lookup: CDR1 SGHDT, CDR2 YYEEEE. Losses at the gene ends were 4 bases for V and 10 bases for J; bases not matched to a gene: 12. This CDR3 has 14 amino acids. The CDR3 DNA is TGTGCCAGCAGCCTCACGACAGGGTGGAATGCGCAGTATTTT. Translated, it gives CASSLTTGWNAQYF.

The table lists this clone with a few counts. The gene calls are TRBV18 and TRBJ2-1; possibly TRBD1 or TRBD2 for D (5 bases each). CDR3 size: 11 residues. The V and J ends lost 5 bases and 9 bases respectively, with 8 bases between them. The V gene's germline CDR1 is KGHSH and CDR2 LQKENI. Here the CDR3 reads CASSGGSEQFF. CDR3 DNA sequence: TGTGCCAGCTCAGGGGGTAGTGAGCAGTTCTTC.

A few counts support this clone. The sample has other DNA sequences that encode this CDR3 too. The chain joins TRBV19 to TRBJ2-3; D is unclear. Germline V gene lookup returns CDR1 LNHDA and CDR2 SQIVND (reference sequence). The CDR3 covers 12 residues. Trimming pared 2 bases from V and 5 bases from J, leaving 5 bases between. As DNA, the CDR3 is TGTGCCAGTAGTATATCGGGAGATACGCAGTATTTT. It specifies CASSISGDTQYF.

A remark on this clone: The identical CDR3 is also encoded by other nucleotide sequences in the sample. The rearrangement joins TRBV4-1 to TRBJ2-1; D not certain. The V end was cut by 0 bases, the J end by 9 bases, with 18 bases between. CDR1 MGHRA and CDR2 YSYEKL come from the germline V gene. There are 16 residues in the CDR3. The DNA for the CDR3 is TGCGCCAGCAGCCAAGACCCCCGGCGCAGGACCATTGAGCAGTTCTTC. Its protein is CASSQDPRRRTIEQFF.

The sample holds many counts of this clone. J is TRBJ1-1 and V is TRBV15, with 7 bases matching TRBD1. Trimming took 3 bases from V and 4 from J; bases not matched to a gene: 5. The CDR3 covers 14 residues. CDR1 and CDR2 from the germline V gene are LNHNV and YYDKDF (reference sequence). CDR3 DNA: TGTGCCACCAGCAGGGAACAGGGGACCACTGAAGCTTTCTTT. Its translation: CATSREQGTTEAFF.

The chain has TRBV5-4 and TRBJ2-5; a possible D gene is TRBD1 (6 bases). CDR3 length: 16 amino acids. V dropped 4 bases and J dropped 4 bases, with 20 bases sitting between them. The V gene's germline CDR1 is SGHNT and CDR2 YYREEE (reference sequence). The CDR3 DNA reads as TGTGCCAGCAGCCCAAGGCGGCCAGGGGAAAGAGAGACCCAGTACTTC. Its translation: CASSPRRPGERETQYF.

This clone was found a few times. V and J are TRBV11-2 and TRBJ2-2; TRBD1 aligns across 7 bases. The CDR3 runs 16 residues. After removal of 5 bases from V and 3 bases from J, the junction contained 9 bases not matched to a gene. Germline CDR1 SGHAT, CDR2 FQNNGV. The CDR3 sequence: CASSVSRGFDTGELFF. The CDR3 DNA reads TGTGCCAGCAGCGTATCCAGGGGGTTCGACACCGGGGAGCTGTTTTTT.

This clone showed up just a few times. CDR3 nucleotides: TGTGCCAGCAGGCCCAACCCCCAAGGGCGTGAGCAGTTCTTC. Translating gives CASRPNPQGREQFF. The chain employs TRBV7-2 and TRBJ2-1; no firm D call. This CDR3 is built from 14 residues. Germline CDR1 and CDR2: SGHTA and FQGNSA. The V gene lost 6 bases and the J gene lost 9 bases, with 18 bases spanning the gap. The variable domain in full, with the rest retrieved from reference TRBV7-2 and TRBJ2-1, is GAGVSQSPSNKVTEKGKDVELRCDPISGHTALYWYRQSLGQGLEFLIYFQGNSAPDKSGLPSDRFSAERTGGSVSTLTIQRTQQEDSAVYLCASRPNPQGREQFFGPGTRLTVL.

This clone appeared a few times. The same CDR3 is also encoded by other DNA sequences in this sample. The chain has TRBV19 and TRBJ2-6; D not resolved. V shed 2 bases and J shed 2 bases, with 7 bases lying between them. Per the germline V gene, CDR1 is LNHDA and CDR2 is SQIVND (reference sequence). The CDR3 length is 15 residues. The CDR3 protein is CASSISGPGANVLTF. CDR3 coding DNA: TGTGCCAGTAGTATAAGTGGTCCTGGGGCCAACGTCCTGACTTTC.

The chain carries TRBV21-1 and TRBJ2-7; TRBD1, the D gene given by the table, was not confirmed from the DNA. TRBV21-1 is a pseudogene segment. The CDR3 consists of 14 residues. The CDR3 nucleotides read TGTGCCAGCAGCACTGGACAGGGGGACCACGAGCAGTACTTC. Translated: CASSTGQGDHEQYF.

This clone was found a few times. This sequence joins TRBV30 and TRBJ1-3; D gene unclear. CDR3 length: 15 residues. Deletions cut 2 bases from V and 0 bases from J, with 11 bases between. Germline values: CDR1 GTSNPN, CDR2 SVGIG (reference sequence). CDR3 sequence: CAWSLYALSGNTIYF. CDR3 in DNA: TGTGCCTGGAGTCTGTATGCCCTCTCTGGAAACACCATATATTTT. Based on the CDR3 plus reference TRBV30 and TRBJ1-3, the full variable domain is SQTIHQWPATLVQPVGSPLSLECTVEGTSNPNLYWYRQAAGRGLQLLFYSVGIGQISSEVPQNLSASRPQDRQFILSSKKLLLSDSGFYLCAWSLYALSGNTIYFGEGSWLTVV.

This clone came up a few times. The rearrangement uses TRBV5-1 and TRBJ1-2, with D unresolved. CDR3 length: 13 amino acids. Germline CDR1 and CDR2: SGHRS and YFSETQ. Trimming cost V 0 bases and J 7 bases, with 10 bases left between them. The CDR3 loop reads CASSLEAPGGYTF. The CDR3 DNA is TGCGCCAGCAGCTTGGAGGCCCCCGGTGGCTACACCTTC. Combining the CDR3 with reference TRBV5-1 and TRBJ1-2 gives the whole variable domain KAGVTQTPRYLIKTRGQQVTLSCSPISGHRSVSWYQQTPGQGLQFLFEYFSETQRNKGNFPGRFSGRQFSNSRSEMNVSTLELGDSALYLCASSLEAPGGYTFGSGTRLTVV.

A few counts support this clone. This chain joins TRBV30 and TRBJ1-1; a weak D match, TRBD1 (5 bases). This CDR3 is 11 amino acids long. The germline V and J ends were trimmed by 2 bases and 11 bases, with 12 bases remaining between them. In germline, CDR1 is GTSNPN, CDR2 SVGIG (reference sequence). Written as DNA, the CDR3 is TGTGCCTGGAGTTCTCCCCGGGGGGCTTTCTTT. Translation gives CAWSSPRGAFF.

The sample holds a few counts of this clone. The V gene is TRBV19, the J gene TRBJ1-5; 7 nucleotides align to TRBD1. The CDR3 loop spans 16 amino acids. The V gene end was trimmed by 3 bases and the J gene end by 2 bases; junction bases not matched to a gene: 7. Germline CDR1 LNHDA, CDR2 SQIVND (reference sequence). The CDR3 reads CASSILSTGGNQPQHF. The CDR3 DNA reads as TGTGCCAGTAGTATCCTATCCACAGGGGGCAATCAGCCCCAGCATTTT.

The DNA for the CDR3 is TGTGCCAGCAGTTCCCCGGGGCGGGAGAACTATGGCTACACCTTC. It translates to CASSSPGRENYGYTF. This chain links TRBV27 with TRBJ1-2; maybe TRBD1 (5 bases). V was trimmed by 4 bases and J by 2 bases, leaving 14 bases between them. Looked up from germline, CDR1 is MNHEY and CDR2 is SMNVEV (reference sequence). The CDR3 extends over 15 amino acids.

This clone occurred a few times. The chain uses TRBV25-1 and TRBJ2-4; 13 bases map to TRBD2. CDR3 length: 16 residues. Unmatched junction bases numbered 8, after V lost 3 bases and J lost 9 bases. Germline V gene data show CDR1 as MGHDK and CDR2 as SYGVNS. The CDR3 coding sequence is TGTGCCAGCAGTGAGCCCGGACTAGCGGGAGTTGGCATTCAGTACTTC. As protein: CASSEPGLAGVGIQYF.